This TCR beta chain was retrieved from a study of shared T cell receptors in the human thymus. The data were produced by immunoSEQ multiplex PCR, yet TCRdb's version contains in-frame clones alone and is incomplete. Altogether approximately 730,000 clones are present, 70% to 90% being singletons, with the ten largest covering about 0.0098%. The V gene's germline CDR1 is LGHNT and CDR2 FRNRAP. Trimming cost V 9 bases and J 0 bases; bases outside gene matches: 13. The CDR3 spans 17 residues. Only a few counts were recorded for this clone. The sample also formed part of further work on human thymus T cells. That report adds: Highly overlapping thymic repertoires in unrelated individuals were reported by related research.

This TCR derives from a girl under three years old with a congenital heart defect. Material: thymocytes. The gene calls are TRBV12-5 and TRBJ1-1, with TRBD1 identical over 10 bases. Here the CDR3 DNA reads TGTGCTAGCGCGGGGGGACAGGGGAGGCCGATGAACACTGAAGCTTTCTTT. Translated, it gives CASAGGQGRPMNTEAFF.